The clone carrying this T cell receptor (beta chain) was recorded many times. Its antigen remains unidentified. The entry originates in a study of human T cells and chemical hapten exposure. Across the whole study: Scalp application of diphenylcyclopropenone was performed weekly in patients across the entire roughly 26-week study. Patches that contained 0.01% DPC were applied to the upper back and read at 6 days.

Time point in this sample: patch test 3, about 24 weeks after DPC sensitization. The treatment was: therapeutic diphenylcyclopropenone sensitization with weekly scalp DPC. One entry per CDR3 protein, called by TCRdb with MiXCR from the RACE reads. The profile shows around 70,000 distinct CDR3 sequences, around 10% of them singletons. Study-level points and caveats: Donors were affected by alopecia, so their immune reaction might vary from that of healthy individuals. TCRs whose frequency exceeded 1 in 1000 remained the same following DPC sensitization.

The CDR3 is 16 residues long. Trimming cost V 1 base and J 0 bases; bases outside gene matches: 4. Germline loops: CDR1 SEHNR, CDR2 FQNEAQ (reference sequence). The sample here was whole blood, taken in connection with sensitization to the hapten diphenylcyclopropenone (DPC). The chain combines TRBV7-9 with TRBJ2-7, with 9 bases that match TRBD2. The source of this sequence is a woman aged 45-59 years with alopecia areata. Some clones in this sample may be carry-over from other donors' samples. The CDR3 loop reads CASSLGASGASYEQYF. CDR3 nucleotide sequence: TGTGCCAGCAGCTTAGGAGCTAGCGGGGCCTCCTACGAGCAGTACTTC. Full variable domain (outside the CDR3, taken from reference TRBV7-9 and TRBJ2-7): DTGVSQNPRHKITKRGQNVTFRCDPISEHNRLYWYRQTLGQGPEFLTYFQNEAQLEKSRLLSDRFSAERPKGSFSTLEIQRTEQGDSAMYLCASSLGASGASYEQYFGPGTRLTVT.